The present TCR beta chain was sequenced within a study of blood T cells in healthy people across ages. The CDR3 extends over 14 amino acids. J gave up 8 bases and V 6 bases, and 12 bases lay outside the gene matches. The study's findings and limits: Among T cells, TCR beta diversity per million cells dropped roughly linearly as age rose.

The table lists this clonotype with a few counts. No antigen is known for it. Then a second PCR, running roughly 7 to 11 cycles, was carried out with a sample-barcoded 5' primer and a J-beta primer mix. TCRdb re-derived calls from the 5' RACE reads in MiXCR, one entry per CDR3 protein. The repertoire holds around 850,000 distinct CDR3 sequences, 35% to 40% seen once, with 10% to 15% in the top ten. This TCR was recovered from a man younger than 35 in good health. The V and J genes are TRBV12-3 or TRBV12-4 and TRBJ1-2, with 7 bases that match TRBD1. Sequenced sample: blood. The CDR3 DNA sequence: TGTGCCAGCAGCGCGGGACAGTCACCTGGGGGCTACACCTTC. This codes for CASSAGQSPGGYTF.